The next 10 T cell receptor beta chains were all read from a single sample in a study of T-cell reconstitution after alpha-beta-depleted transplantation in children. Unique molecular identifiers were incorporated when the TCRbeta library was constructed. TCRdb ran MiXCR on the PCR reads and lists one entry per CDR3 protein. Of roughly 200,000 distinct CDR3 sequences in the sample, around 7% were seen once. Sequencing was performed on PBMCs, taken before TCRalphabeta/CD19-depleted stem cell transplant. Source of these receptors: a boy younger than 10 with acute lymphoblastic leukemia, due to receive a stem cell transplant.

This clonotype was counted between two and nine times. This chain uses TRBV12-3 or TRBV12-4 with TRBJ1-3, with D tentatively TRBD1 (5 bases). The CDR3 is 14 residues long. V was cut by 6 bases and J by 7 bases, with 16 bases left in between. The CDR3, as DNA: TGTGCCAGCAGGTCTGGGGGGGAAGCGAACACCATATATTTT. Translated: CASRSGGEANTIYF.

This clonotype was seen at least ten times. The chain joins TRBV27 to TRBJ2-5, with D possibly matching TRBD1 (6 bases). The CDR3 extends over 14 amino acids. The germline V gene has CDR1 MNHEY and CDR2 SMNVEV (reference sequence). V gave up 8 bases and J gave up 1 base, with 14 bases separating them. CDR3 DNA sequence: TGTGCCAGCGGACCAGACAGGACCCAAGAGACCCAGTACTTC. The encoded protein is CASGPDRTQETQYF.

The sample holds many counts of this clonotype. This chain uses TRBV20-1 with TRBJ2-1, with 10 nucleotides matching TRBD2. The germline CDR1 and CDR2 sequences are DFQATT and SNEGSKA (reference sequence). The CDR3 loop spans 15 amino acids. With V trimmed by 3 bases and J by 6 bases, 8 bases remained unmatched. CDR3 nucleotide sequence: TGCAGTGCTAGTGAAAGCGGGGGGGCCGGCAATGAGCAGTTCTTC. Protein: CSASESGGAGNEQFF.

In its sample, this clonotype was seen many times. This CDR3 is CASSAGQGSTEAFF. CDR3 sequence (DNA): TGTGCCAGCAGCGCCGGGCAGGGATCGACTGAAGCTTTCTTT. The chain combines TRBV11-2 with TRBJ1-1, with D perhaps matching TRBD1 (5 bases). The V gene's germline CDR1 is SGHAT and CDR2 FQNNGV. This CDR3 is 14 amino acids long. Deletions cut 5 bases from V and 5 bases from J, with 15 bases between.

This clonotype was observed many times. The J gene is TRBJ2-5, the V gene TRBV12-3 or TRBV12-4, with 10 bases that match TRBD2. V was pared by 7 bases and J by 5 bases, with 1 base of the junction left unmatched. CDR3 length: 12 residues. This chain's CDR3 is CASMGLAETQYF. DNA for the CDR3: TGTGCCAGCATGGGACTAGCGGAGACCCAGTACTTC.

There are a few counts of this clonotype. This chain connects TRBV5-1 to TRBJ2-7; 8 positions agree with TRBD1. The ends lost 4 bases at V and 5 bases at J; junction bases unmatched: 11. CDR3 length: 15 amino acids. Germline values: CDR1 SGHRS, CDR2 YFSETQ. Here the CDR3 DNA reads TGCGCCAGCAGCCCTGGTTGGGACAGGCTAAACGAGCAGTACTTC. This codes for CASSPGWDRLNEQYF.

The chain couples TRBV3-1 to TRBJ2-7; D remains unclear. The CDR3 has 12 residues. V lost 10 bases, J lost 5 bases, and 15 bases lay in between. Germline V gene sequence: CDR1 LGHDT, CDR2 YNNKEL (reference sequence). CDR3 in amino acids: CATTQEFHEQYF. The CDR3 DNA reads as TGTGCCACCACCCAAGAGTTCCACGAGCAGTACTTC.

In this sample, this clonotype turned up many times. CDR3: CASSSSWTGGNTIYF. The CDR3 DNA follows: TGTGCCAGCAGTTCCTCATGGACGGGAGGAAACACCATATATTTT. The rearrangement uses TRBV28 and TRBJ1-3, with D hard to call. This CDR3 has 15 residues. From germline, CDR1 is MDHEN and CDR2 SYDVKM. V was clipped by 4 bases and J by 4 bases, with 14 bases between them.

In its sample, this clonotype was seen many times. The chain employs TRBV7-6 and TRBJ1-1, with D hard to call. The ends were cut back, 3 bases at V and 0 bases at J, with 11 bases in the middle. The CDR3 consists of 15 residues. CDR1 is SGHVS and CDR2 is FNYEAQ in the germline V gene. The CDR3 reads CASSLRALMNTEAFF. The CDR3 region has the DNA TGTGCCAGCAGCTTGCGGGCCCTAATGAACACTGAAGCTTTCTTT.

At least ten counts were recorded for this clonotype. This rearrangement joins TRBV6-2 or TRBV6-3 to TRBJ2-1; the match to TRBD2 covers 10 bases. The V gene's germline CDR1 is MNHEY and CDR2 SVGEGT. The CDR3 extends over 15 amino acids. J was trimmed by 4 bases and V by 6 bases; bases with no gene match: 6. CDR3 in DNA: TGTGCCAGCAGCTTTGCTAGCGGGGGTTACAATGAGCAGTTCTTC. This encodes CASSFASGGYNEQFF.